This entry lists 27 T cell receptor beta chains sequenced from one sample in a study of T cell responses to AZD1222 COVID-19 vaccine. Clones were read by immunoSEQ multiplex PCR, and TCRdb kept only the in-frame ones, dropping some. The sample carries about 170,000 clones, around nine tenths recorded once. Here the sequenced sample was peripheral blood, taken 28 days after the second AZD1222 dose. These receptors were collected from an adult who received the AZD1222 COVID-19 vaccine.

This clone was counted a single time. The chain employs TRBV19 and TRBJ1-6; the D gene is possibly TRBD1 (6 bases). Germline V CDR1 and CDR2: LNHDA, SQIVND (reference sequence). V shed 1 base and J shed 9 bases, with 13 bases lying between them. The CDR3 length is 15 residues. This chain's CDR3 is CASSIAAGVISPLHF. The CDR3 nucleotides are TGTGCCAGTAGTATAGCGGCAGGGGTCATTTCACCCCTCCACTTT.

The rearrangement joins TRBV19 to TRBJ2-7, with 8 bases identical to TRBD1. The CDR3 is made up of 13 amino acids. Germline V gene data show CDR1 as LNHDA and CDR2 as SQIVND (reference sequence). Trimming took 8 bases from V and 2 from J; bases not matched to a gene: 5. The CDR3, as DNA: TGTGCCAGTTCGCAGGGGGCCACCTACGAGCAGTACTTC. It specifies CASSQGATYEQYF.

V and J are TRBV19 and TRBJ1-4; D ambiguous. Germline V gene data show CDR1 as LNHDA and CDR2 as SQIVND (reference sequence). The CDR3 covers 16 residues. The V and J ends lost 9 bases and 0 bases respectively, with 17 bases between them. The CDR3: CASHDLDFATNEKLFF. Written as DNA, the CDR3 is TGTGCCAGCCACGATTTGGACTTTGCAACTAATGAAAAACTGTTTTTT.

The V call is TRBV6-4, the J call TRBJ1-1, with 7 bases identical to TRBD1. V dropped 4 bases and J dropped 0; count of bases not matched to a gene: 2. CDR3 length equals 14 residues. The V gene's germline CDR1 is MRHNA and CDR2 SNTAGT. The CDR3, as DNA: TGTGCCAGCAGTGTGGACAGGCTGAACACTGAAGCTTTCTTT. This sequence encodes CASSVDRLNTEAFF.

This chain joins TRBV7-6 and TRBJ1-4, with no clear D. In germline, CDR1 is SGHVS, CDR2 FNYEAQ. Deletions cut 0 bases from V and 2 bases from J, with 13 bases between. The CDR3 extends over 17 amino acids. CDR3 sequence reads: CASSLAEGGKTNEKLFF. The CDR3 DNA reads as TGTGCCAGCAGCTTAGCGGAGGGCGGCAAGACTAATGAAAAACTGTTTTTT.

The chain carries TRBV6-5 and TRBJ1-5; D remains unclear. Per germline, CDR1 MNHEY and CDR2 SVGAGI. The CDR3 consists of 14 residues. V was cut by 7 bases and J by 1 base, with 11 bases left in between. CDR3 amino acids: CASTPPGSNQPQHF. CDR3 nucleotides: TGTGCCAGCACTCCGCCGGGGAGCAATCAGCCCCAGCATTTT.

The chain recombines TRBV6-5 with TRBJ1-1; 9 bases agree with TRBD1. CDR1 and CDR2 (germline): MNHEY, SVGAGI. J gave up 0 bases and V 3 bases, and 5 bases lay outside the gene matches. The CDR3 is 16 amino acids. The CDR3 nucleotides are TGTGCCAGCAGTTATCTAACAGGGGGCATGAACACTGAAGCTTTCTTT. It yields the protein CASSYLTGGMNTEAFF.

The chain couples TRBV5-1 to TRBJ1-2; D may be TRBD1 (5 bases). This CDR3 has 15 amino acids. The V end lost 0 bases, the J end lost 2 bases, and 11 bases lay between the germline ends. Germline V CDR1 and CDR2: SGHRS, YFSETQ. The CDR3 spells CASSLEGTGNYGYTF. In DNA form, the CDR3 reads TGCGCCAGCAGCTTGGAGGGGACGGGGAACTATGGCTACACCTTC.

This clone was recorded a few times. This chain links TRBV7-9 with TRBJ1-6, with D possibly being TRBD1 (5 bases). Trimming removed 6 bases from V and 6 bases from J, with 9 bases in between. The germline V gene encodes CDR1 SEHNR and CDR2 FQNEAQ (reference sequence). The CDR3 totals 13 residues. CDR3 in amino acids: CASSQQANSPLHF. Written as DNA, the CDR3 is TGTGCCAGCAGTCAACAGGCTAATTCACCCCTCCACTTT.

Comment on this clone: Other DNA sequences from this sample encode an identical CDR3 as well. The chain employs TRBV5-1 and TRBJ1-2; D remains ambiguous. This CDR3 region has 13 residues. The germline V gene has CDR1 SGHRS and CDR2 YFSETQ. The germline V and J ends were trimmed by 0 bases and 2 bases, with 5 bases remaining between them. The CDR3 region has the DNA TGCGCCAGCAGCTTGGAAGGGAACTATGGCTACACCTTC. Protein sequence: CASSLEGNYGYTF.

The chain has TRBV5-5 and TRBJ1-2; D may be TRBD1 (5 bases). The CDR3 has 15 amino acids. V lost 4 bases and J 1 base, leaving 14 bases between the germline ends. Per germline, CDR1 SGHKS and CDR2 YYEKEE (reference sequence). In DNA form, the CDR3 reads TGTGCCAGCAGCCTCGGGGCAGGCGATAACTATGGCTACACCTTC. It yields the protein CASSLGAGDNYGYTF.

This sequence joins TRBV10-3 and TRBJ2-5, with 13 bases lining up with TRBD2. Losses at the gene ends were 2 bases for V and 2 bases for J; bases not matched to a gene: 2. The germline V gene has CDR1 ENHRY and CDR2 SYGVKD. There are 16 residues in the CDR3. The CDR3 sequence: CAISEGTSGTQETQYF. The CDR3 DNA sequence: TGTGCCATCAGTGAGGGGACTAGCGGGACACAAGAGACCCAGTACTTC.

This clone showed up just once. The chain couples TRBV28 to TRBJ2-1; D unclear. Germline-derived CDR1 and CDR2 are MDHEN and SYDVKM. Trimming removed 4 bases at V and 6 bases at J, with 19 bases between. The length of the CDR3 is 16 residues. CDR3 nucleotides: TGTGCCAGCAGTTCCTACGGTGGGGTGTGGGGCAATGAGCAGTTCTTC. This gives the protein CASSSYGGVWGNEQFF.

This chain links TRBV28 with TRBJ1-5, with D unclear. In germline, CDR1 is MDHEN, CDR2 SYDVKM. Trimming pared 3 bases from V and 5 bases from J, leaving 8 bases between. The CDR3 has 13 residues. CDR3 sequence reads: CASSFPTDQPQHF. In DNA form, the CDR3 reads TGTGCCAGCAGTTTCCCGACCGATCAGCCCCAGCATTTT.

V is TRBV12-5 and J is TRBJ1-2; D is possibly TRBD1 (5 bases). The CDR3 has 15 residues. Germline lookup yields CDR1 LGHNT and CDR2 FRNRAP. Trimming pared 0 bases from V and 7 bases from J, leaving 15 bases between. Here the CDR3 reads CASGLVIGGSLGYTF. In nucleotides, the CDR3 is TGTGCTAGTGGTTTGGTAATTGGGGGGTCACTTGGCTACACCTTC.

The V call is TRBV5-4, the J call TRBJ2-5, with D possibly matching TRBD2 (6 bases). V was clipped by 0 bases and J by 5 bases, with 14 bases between them. This CDR3 contains 15 residues. Germline-derived CDR1 and CDR2 are SGHNT and YYREEE (reference sequence). CDR3 DNA sequence: TGTGCCAGCAGCTTGGGCGGGGAGACAATGGAGACCCAGTACTTC. As protein: CASSLGGETMETQYF.

This chain links TRBV5-4 with TRBJ1-2; no reliable D call. Per the germline V gene, CDR1 is SGHNT and CDR2 is YYREEE (reference sequence). The CDR3 length is 15 residues. Trimming left V 4 bases short and J 0 bases short, with 13 bases between. The CDR3 region is CASSPAVGPNYGYTF. Here the CDR3 DNA reads TGTGCCAGCAGCCCTGCGGTAGGGCCTAACTATGGCTACACCTTC.

This chain links TRBV3-1 (or the pseudogene TRBV3-2) with TRBJ1-5; D uncertain. From germline, CDR1 is LGHDT and CDR2 YNNKEL (reference sequence). V shed 3 bases and J shed 7 bases, with 13 bases lying between them. CDR3 length: 14 residues. The CDR3 DNA reads as TGTGCCAGCAGCCATATATGGCAGTTGCAGCCCCAGCATTTT. Residues: CASSHIWQLQPQHF.

This clone has more than one count but fewer than ten. The chain carries TRBV6-1 and TRBJ2-7; a possible D gene is TRBD2 (6 bases). Germline loops: CDR1 MNHNS, CDR2 SASEGT. V dropped 1 base and J dropped 5 bases, with 12 bases sitting between them. CDR3 size: 14 residues. The chain's CDR3 is CASSEGRDPDEQYF. DNA for the CDR3: TGTGCCAGCAGTGAAGGGAGGGATCCCGACGAGCAGTACTTC.

This chain links TRBV12-3 or TRBV12-4 with TRBJ1-2; 10 bases map to TRBD1. This CDR3 is 13 amino acids long. The junction had 5 bases not matched to a gene; V was cut back by 5 bases and J by 8 bases. DNA for the CDR3: TGTGCCAGCAGTCCCGGGACAGGGGACGGCTACACCTTC. It specifies CASSPGTGDGYTF.

V gene TRBV5-6 combines with J gene TRBJ1-2, with D possibly matching TRBD1 (6 bases). The ends were cut back, 3 bases at V and 5 bases at J, with 17 bases in the middle. The CDR3 extends over 15 amino acids. CDR1 and CDR2 (germline): SGHDT, YYEEEE. The CDR3 DNA reads TGTGCCAGCAGCTCGGTTGGGGGGGCAATTTATGGCTACACCTTC. Residues: CASSSVGGAIYGYTF. Full variable domain (rest looked up from reference TRBV5-6 and TRBJ1-2): DAGVTQSPTHLIKTRGQQVTLRCSPKSGHDTVSWYQQALGQGPQFIFQYYEEEERQRGNFPDRFSGHQFPNYSSELNVNALLLGDSALYLCASSSVGGAIYGYTFGSGTRLTVV.

Here the CDR3 DNA reads TGTGCCAGCAGCACATCAACCAGACAGGACGGTACTCACCGACGGGGGTACGAGCAGTACTTC. Translation gives CASSTSTRQDGTHRRGYEQYF. This chain uses TRBV21-1 with TRBJ2-7. TRBV21-1 is assigned pseudogene status. The CDR3 consists of 21 residues.

V and J are TRBV7-9 and TRBJ1-1; D possibly corresponds to TRBD1 (5 bases). CDR1 SEHNR and CDR2 FQNEAQ come from the germline V gene (reference sequence). This CDR3 is 13 amino acids long. V lost 0 bases to trimming and J lost 11 bases, with 13 bases between them. Here the CDR3 DNA reads TGTGCCAGCAGCTTAGCGGAGGGGCGAGGGGCTTTCTTT. It yields the protein CASSLAEGRGAFF.

This clone came up once. The chain recombines TRBV4-3 with TRBJ1-2; TRBD1 matches at 7 bases. CDR3 length: 16 residues. Germline lookup yields CDR1 LGHNA and CDR2 YSLEER. Losses at the gene ends were 1 base for V and 2 bases for J; bases not matched to a gene: 7. CDR3 sequence: CASSQVWRGRNYGYTF. In DNA, the CDR3 is TGCGCCAGCAGCCAAGTATGGAGGGGGCGCAACTATGGCTACACCTTC.

The rearrangement joins TRBV2 to TRBJ2-5; D remains unclear. V was shortened by 5 bases and J by 7 bases, with 5 bases between the two germline ends. Germline loops: CDR1 SNHLY, CDR2 FYNNEI. The CDR3 spans 10 residues. Here the CDR3 DNA reads TGTGCCAGCAGTCCTGGGACCCAGTACTTC. It yields the protein CASSPGTQYF.

The chain combines TRBV19 with TRBJ1-3; D may be TRBD1 (5 bases). Trimming took off 6 bases at V and 0 bases at J, with 9 bases between the two ends. Germline loops: CDR1 LNHDA, CDR2 SQIVND (reference sequence). The CDR3 totals 14 residues. CDR3 sequence (DNA): TGTGCCAGTAGCCGGGGGATCTCTGGAAACACCATATATTTT. Translation: CASSRGISGNTIYF.

The V and J genes are TRBV9 and TRBJ1-3, with D hard to call. Per the germline V gene, CDR1 is SGDLS and CDR2 is YYNGEE. The CDR3 spans 16 residues. V lost 0 bases and J lost 0, with 10 bases in between. CDR3 bases: TGTGCCAGCAGCGTAGACCCCTCGAGCTCTGGAAACACCATATATTTT. Amino acid sequence: CASSVDPSSSGNTIYF. Based on the CDR3 plus reference TRBV9 and TRBJ1-3, the full variable domain is DSGVTQTPKHLITATGQRVTLRCSPRSGDLSVYWYQQSLDQGLQFLIQYYNGEERAKGNILERFSAQQFPDLHSELNLSSLELGDSALYFCASSVDPSSSGNTIYFGEGSWLTVV.